This T cell receptor beta chain was captured by sequencing in a study of response to subunit inactivated influenza vaccine. The study's findings and limits: That few new T cells are recruited by each seasonal influenza vaccination was the authors' suggestion.

As regards this clonotype: Antigen: not known.

The germline V gene has CDR1 SGHKS and CDR2 YYEKEE (reference sequence). CDR3 length: 14 amino acids. V was pared by 4 bases and J by 2 bases, with 10 bases between. Each CDR3 protein gets one entry after TCRdb re-called the RT-PCR reads with MiXCR. In the table there are about 310,000 distinct CDR3 sequences, 22% of which are singletons. The material sequenced was PBMCs from blood, taken 21 months after vaccination. The sequence derives from a man aged 50 to 75 who received an inactivated influenza vaccine. The chain carries TRBV5-5 and TRBJ2-1; tentatively, D is TRBD2 (5 bases). In DNA, the CDR3 is TGTGCCAGCAGCCAGGAGGAGCCCTACAATGAGCAGTTCTTC. Translation gives CASSQEEPYNEQFF.